This entry describes one T cell receptor (beta chain). Its antigen is unknown. This sample is drawn from a study of cytomegalovirus exposure and HLA in healthy donors. The PCR ran on 60 Vbeta and 13 Jbeta primers. Clones were read by immunoSEQ multiplex PCR, and TCRdb kept only the in-frame ones, dropping some. The data contain under 150,000 clones, about 80% of them singletons. V gave up 5 bases and J gave up 8 bases, with 19 bases separating them. The germline CDR1 and CDR2 sequences are SNHLY and FYNNEI. This CDR3 has 15 amino acids. Study results and limitations: An analysis that came later showed most CMV-associated TCR beta chains appearing HLA-restricted. For cytomegalovirus status, the classifier reportedly gave diagnoses with high specificity and sensitivity.

Sequencing was performed on PBMCs. V is TRBV2 and J is TRBJ2-1; a weak D match, TRBD1 (6 bases). This TCR derives from a woman in her thirties or forties in good health and CMV-seronegative. In DNA form, the CDR3 reads TGTGCCAGCAGTCCCCTCGAAGACAGGCGCGATGAGCAGTTCTTC. Its translation is CASSPLEDRRDEQFF.